These T cell receptor beta chains were read from a single sample in a study of blood T cell dynamics during melanoma immunotherapy. The table came from immunoSEQ multiplex PCR; TCRdb's copy has only in-frame clones and leaves some out. The sample shows 5,000 to 7,500 clones, roughly 90% of them seen only once. Sample: blood, taken from a patient treated with checkpoint blockade. The origin of the receptors is a human donor with melanoma. Each CDR3 is given with its conserved first and last residue. A D gene is named only where the DNA matches it firmly. Clone size is shown for a subset of rows, as once, few, many or a class of expanded clone.

d_call clone_size j_call v_call cdr3_aa cdr3_nt
- - TRBJ1-6 TRBV7-3 CAPPQRGRSPLHF TGTGCCCCCCCCCAAAGGGGTCGATCACCCCTCCACTTT
TRBD2 - TRBJ2-3 TRBV9 CASSLRGAKDTQYF TGTGCCAGCAGCTTGCGGGGGGCTAAAGATACGCAGTATTTT
TRBD1 - TRBJ2-5 TRBV7-9 CASSPRGSQETQYF TGTGCCAGCAGCCCCAGGGGGAGCCAAGAGACCCAGTACTTC
- - TRBJ2-3 TRBV29-1 CSVEQNPTDTQYF TGCAGCGTTGAGCAGAACCCCACAGATACGCAGTATTTT
- - TRBJ2-5 TRBV6-6 CASSRRRDNQETQYF TGTGCCAGCAGCCGTCGTAGGGATAACCAAGAGACCCAGTACTTC
TRBD1 once TRBJ1-3 TRBV15 CATSSLDRDSGNTIYF TGTGCCACCAGCAGTTTAGACAGGGACTCTGGAAACACCATATATTTT
TRBD2 - TRBJ2-1 TRBV6-1 CASSLTGGYNEQFF TGTGCCAGCAGTTTAACGGGGGGTTACAATGAGCAGTTCTTC
- - TRBJ2-5 TRBV5-1 CASSSQETQYF TGCGCCAGCAGCTCCCAAGAGACCCAGTACTTC
TRBD1 - TRBJ1-2 TRBV5-6 CASSSDGQGWHGYTF TGTGCCAGCAGCTCGGACGGACAGGGGTGGCATGGCTACACCTTC
- - TRBJ1-5 TRBV7-8 CASSRGPSRDQPQHF TGTGCCAGCTCCAGGGGTCCATCCAGGGATCAGCCCCAGCATTTT
- few TRBJ1-6 TRBV2 CASRITESGDSPLHF TGTGCCAGCAGGATTACAGAATCAGGGGATTCACCCCTCCACTTT
- - TRBJ2-3 TRBV7-9 CASIAMGGTDTQYF TGTGCCAGCATTGCTATGGGGGGCACAGATACGCAGTATTTT
- - TRBJ2-7 TRBV5-5 CASSLFWVGEQYF TGTGCCAGCAGCTTGTTTTGGGTCGGCGAGCAGTACTTC
TRBD2 - TRBJ2-1 TRBV7-8 CASSPLSGGRSYNEQFF TGTGCCAGCAGCCCCCTTTCGGGGGGACGCTCCTACAATGAGCAGTTCTTC
TRBD1 - TRBJ1-2 TRBV7-9 CASSFGGGANYGYTF TGTGCCAGCAGCTTCGGAGGGGGCGCGAACTATGGCTACACCTTC
- - TRBJ2-1 TRBV9 CASNPGNNEQFF TGTGCCAGCAACCCGGGAAACAATGAGCAGTTCTTC
- - TRBJ2-3 TRBV30 CAWSVGEYTDTQYF TGTGCCTGGAGTGTTGGGGAATACACAGATACGCAGTATTTT
TRBD2 - TRBJ2-3 TRBV7-9 CASSLPPGTSGGTDTQYF TGTGCCAGCAGCTTACCCCCCGGGACTAGCGGGGGCACAGATACGCAGTATTTT
- - TRBJ1-3 TRBV11-2 CASSLMGGTGGTIYF TGTGCCAGCAGCTTAATGGGGGGCACCGGTGGCACCATATATTTT
- - TRBJ2-3 TRBV2 CASSSGTPSTDTQYF TGTGCCAGCAGTAGCGGGACACCTAGCACAGATACGCAGTATTTT
- once TRBJ1-1 TRBV19 CASSNRGRMNTEAFF TGTGCCAGTAGTAATCGGGGGCGGATGAACACTGAAGCTTTCTTT
- - TRBJ2-7 TRBV5-5 CASSQRPGLFVYEQYF TGTGCCAGCAGCCAACGACCGGGACTCTTTGTCTACGAGCAGTACTTC
- - TRBJ1-1 TRBV2 CASRGFSYTEAFF TGTGCCAGCAGGGGGTTCTCTTACACTGAAGCTTTCTTT
- - TRBJ1-2 TRBV5-4 CASSADTLGGYTF TGTGCCAGCAGCGCGGACACCTTAGGGGGCTACACCTTC
- - TRBJ1-4 TRBV6-5 CASSFRQDNEKLFF TGTGCCAGCAGTTTCAGACAGGATAATGAAAAACTGTTTTTT
- - TRBJ1-2 TRBV7-9 CASSLFAGGYGYTF TGTGCCAGCAGCTTATTCGCGGGGGGCTATGGCTACACCTTC
TRBD1 - TRBJ2-3 TRBV11-2 CASSLSTGTGEDTQYF TGTGCCAGCAGCTTATCTACCGGGACAGGGGAAGATACGCAGTATTTT
- once TRBJ2-3 TRBV10-3 CAIKGGADTQYF TGTGCCATCAAGGGTGGGGCGGATACGCAGTATTTT
TRBD1 - TRBJ2-7 TRBV15 CATSSRDRAVEQYF TGTGCCACCAGCAGCCGGGACAGGGCGGTCGAGCAGTACTTC
TRBD1 - TRBJ1-1 TRBV19 CASSTNRGAEAFF TGTGCCAGTAGCACCAACAGGGGGGCTGAAGCTTTCTTT
- - TRBJ2-1 TRBV19 CASSFSMGGSYNEQFF TGTGCCAGTAGTTTTTCGATGGGGGGCTCCTACAATGAGCAGTTCTTC
- - TRBJ1-5 TRBV6-1 CTSSEAPQNQPQHF TGTACCAGCAGTGAAGCGCCCCAAAATCAGCCCCAGCATTTT
- - TRBJ1-2 TRBV20-1 CSFRSGYGYTF TGCAGTTTCAGGTCAGGCTATGGCTACACCTTC
TRBD2 - TRBJ2-2 TRBV6-6 CASSPGGPAGELFF TGTGCCAGCAGCCCGGGGGGGCCCGCCGGGGAGCTGTTTTTT
TRBD1 - TRBJ1-2 TRBV5-4 CASSPDRVYGYTF TGTGCCAGCAGCCCGGACAGGGTCTATGGCTACACCTTC
- - TRBJ2-7 TRBV7-2 CASSLTRQGDEQYF TGTGCCAGCAGCTTAACTCGGCAGGGCGACGAGCAGTACTTC
- - TRBJ2-2 TRBV27 CASKEIGTLNTGELFF TGTGCCAGCAAGGAGATCGGGACGCTTAACACCGGGGAGCTGTTTTTT
TRBD2 - TRBJ2-7 TRBV7-2 CASVAGGHREQYF TGTGCCAGCGTAGCGGGGGGGCATCGCGAGCAGTACTTC
- - TRBJ1-6 TRBV2 CASRRAASYNSPLHF TGTGCCAGCAGAAGGGCAGCCTCCTATAATTCACCCCTCCACTTT
- - TRBJ1-4 TRBV2 CASSAQGPTNEKLFF TGTGCCAGCAGTGCGCAAGGACCAACTAATGAAAAACTGTTTTTT
- few TRBJ1-5 TRBV4-2 CASSQLDIRNQPQHF TGTGCCAGCAGCCAACTGGACATCCGTAATCAGCCCCAGCATTTT
- - TRBJ2-5 TRBV4-1 CASSQARVQETQYF TGCGCCAGCAGCCAAGCGCGAGTCCAAGAGACCCAGTACTTC
- - TRBJ1-1 TRBV2 CASRLPGTEAFF TGTGCCAGCAGACTGCCCGGGACTGAAGCTTTCTTT